This TCR beta chain was captured in a study of T-cell reconstitution after alpha-beta-depleted transplantation in children. CDR3 size: 14 residues. With 1 base clipped from V and 9 bases from J, the junction kept 4 bases outside the gene matches. Germline lookup yields CDR1 SGHRS and CDR2 YFSETQ. It was with unique molecular identifiers that the TCRbeta library was prepared. MiXCR was run by TCRdb on the PCR reads, yielding one entry per CDR3 protein. The sample records nearly 400,000 distinct CDR3 sequences, over 20% being singletons. This material consisted of PBMCs from the stem cell graft donor, taken from the stem cell graft. The chain is built from TRBV5-1 and TRBJ2-1, with TRBD2 identical over 10 bases. This sequence was found in a human donor who donated a stem cell graft to a child with acute myeloid leukemia. As DNA, the CDR3 is TGCGCCAGCAGCTTGCAGCGGGAGGGTGGTGAGCAGTTCTTC. Its protein product is CASSLQREGGEQFF.